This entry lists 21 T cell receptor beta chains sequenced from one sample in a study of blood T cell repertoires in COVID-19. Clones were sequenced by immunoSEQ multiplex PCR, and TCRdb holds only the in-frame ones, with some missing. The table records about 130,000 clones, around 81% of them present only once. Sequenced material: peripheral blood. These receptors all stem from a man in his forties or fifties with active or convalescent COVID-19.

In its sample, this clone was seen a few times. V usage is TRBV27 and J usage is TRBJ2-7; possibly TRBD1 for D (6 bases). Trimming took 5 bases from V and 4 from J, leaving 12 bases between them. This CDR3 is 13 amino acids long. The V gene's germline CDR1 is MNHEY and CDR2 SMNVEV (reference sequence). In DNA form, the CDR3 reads TGTGCCAGCAGTCTAATCGGACAGTACGAGCAGTACTTC. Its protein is CASSLIGQYEQYF.

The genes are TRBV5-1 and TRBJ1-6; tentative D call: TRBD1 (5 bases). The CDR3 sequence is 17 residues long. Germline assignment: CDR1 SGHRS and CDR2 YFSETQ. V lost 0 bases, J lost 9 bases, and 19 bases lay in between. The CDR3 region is CASSLDAPGLKGSPLHF. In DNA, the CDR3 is TGCGCCAGCAGCTTGGATGCCCCGGGACTAAAGGGTTCACCCCTCCACTTT.

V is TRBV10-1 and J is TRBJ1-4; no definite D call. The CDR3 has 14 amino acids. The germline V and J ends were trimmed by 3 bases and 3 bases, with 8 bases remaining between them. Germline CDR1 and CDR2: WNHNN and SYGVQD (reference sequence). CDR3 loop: CASSEGGPNEKLFF. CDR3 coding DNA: TGCGCCAGCAGTGAAGGCGGGCCTAATGAAAAACTGTTTTTT.

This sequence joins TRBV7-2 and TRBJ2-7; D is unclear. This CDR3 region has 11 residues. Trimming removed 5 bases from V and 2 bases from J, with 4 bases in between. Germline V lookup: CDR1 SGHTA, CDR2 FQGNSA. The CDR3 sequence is CASSRAYEQYF. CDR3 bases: TGTGCCAGCAGCCGGGCCTACGAGCAGTACTTC.

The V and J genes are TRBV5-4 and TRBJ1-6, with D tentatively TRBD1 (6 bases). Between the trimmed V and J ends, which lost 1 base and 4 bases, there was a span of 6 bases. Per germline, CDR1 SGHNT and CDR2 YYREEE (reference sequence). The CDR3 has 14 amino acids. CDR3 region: CASSLQGYNSPLHF. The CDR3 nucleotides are TGTGCCAGCAGCTTGCAGGGGTATAATTCACCCCTCCACTTT.

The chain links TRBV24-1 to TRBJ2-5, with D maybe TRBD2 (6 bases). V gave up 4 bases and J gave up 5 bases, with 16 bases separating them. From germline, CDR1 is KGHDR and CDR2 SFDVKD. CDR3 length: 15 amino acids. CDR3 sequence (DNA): TGTGCCACCAGTGAGGGCCAAAGGGACTCGGAGACCCAGTACTTC. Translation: CATSEGQRDSETQYF.

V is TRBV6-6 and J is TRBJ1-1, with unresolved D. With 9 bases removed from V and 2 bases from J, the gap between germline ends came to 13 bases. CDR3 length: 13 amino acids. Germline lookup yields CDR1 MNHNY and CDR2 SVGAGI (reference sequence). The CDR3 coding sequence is TGTGCCAGTAGAGGGCAGCCAAACACTGAAGCTTTCTTT. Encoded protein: CASRGQPNTEAFF.

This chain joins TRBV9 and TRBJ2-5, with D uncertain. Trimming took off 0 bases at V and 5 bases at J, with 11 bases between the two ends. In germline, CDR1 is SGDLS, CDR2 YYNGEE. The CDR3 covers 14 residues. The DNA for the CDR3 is TGTGCCAGCAGCGTAGAGTATGGTGGCGAGACCCAGTACTTC. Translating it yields CASSVEYGGETQYF.

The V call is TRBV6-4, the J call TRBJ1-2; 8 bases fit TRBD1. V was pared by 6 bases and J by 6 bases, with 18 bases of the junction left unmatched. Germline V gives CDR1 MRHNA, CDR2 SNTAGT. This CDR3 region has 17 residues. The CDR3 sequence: CASRRQGQVPTQDGYTF. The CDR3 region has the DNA TGTGCCAGCAGGAGGCAGGGACAGGTCCCCACTCAAGATGGCTACACCTTC.

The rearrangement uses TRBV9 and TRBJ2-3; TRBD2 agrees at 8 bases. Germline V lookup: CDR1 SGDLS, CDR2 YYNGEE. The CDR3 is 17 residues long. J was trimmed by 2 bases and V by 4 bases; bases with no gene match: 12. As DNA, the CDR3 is TGTGCCAGCAGCCCCCGGGGGAGCGGGGGACCCACAGATACGCAGTATTTT. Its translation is CASSPRGSGGPTDTQYF.

The CDR3 sequence is CASSHSGAGTGGDTQYF. The DNA of the CDR3 is TGCGCCAGCAGCCACTCGGGGGCCGGGACAGGGGGAGATACGCAGTATTTT. This chain uses TRBV4-3 with TRBJ2-3; TRBD1 agrees at 11 bases. The trim removed 3 bases at V and 5 bases at J, leaving 10 bases unmatched. The CDR3 runs to 17 residues. Looked up from germline, CDR1 is LGHNA and CDR2 is YSLEER.

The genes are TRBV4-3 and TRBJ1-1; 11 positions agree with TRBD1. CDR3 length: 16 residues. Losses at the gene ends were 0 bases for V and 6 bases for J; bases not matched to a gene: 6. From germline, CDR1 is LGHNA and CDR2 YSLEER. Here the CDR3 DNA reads TGCGCCAGCAGCCAAGACGGACAGGGGGCGCGGTCTGAAGCTTTCTTT. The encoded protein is CASSQDGQGARSEAFF.

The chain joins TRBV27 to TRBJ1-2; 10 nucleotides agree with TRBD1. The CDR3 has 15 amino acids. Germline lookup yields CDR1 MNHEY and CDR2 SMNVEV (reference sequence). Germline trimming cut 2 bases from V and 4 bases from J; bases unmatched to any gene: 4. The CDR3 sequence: CASSLGQGGVYGYTF. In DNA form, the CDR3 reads TGTGCCAGCAGTTTAGGACAGGGGGGGGTCTATGGCTACACCTTC.

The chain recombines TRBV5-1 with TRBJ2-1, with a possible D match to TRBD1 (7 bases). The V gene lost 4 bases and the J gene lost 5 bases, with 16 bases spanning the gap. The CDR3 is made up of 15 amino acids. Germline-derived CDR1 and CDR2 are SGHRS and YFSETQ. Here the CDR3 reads CASSPEGAPHNEQFF. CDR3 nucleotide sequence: TGCGCCAGCAGCCCGGAGGGGGCCCCCCACAATGAGCAGTTCTTC.

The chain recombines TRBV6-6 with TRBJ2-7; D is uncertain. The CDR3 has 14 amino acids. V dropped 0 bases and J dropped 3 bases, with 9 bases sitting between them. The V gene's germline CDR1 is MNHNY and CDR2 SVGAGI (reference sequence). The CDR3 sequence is CASSYSRGNYEQYF. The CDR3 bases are TGTGCCAGCAGTTACTCCCGCGGAAACTACGAGCAGTACTTC.

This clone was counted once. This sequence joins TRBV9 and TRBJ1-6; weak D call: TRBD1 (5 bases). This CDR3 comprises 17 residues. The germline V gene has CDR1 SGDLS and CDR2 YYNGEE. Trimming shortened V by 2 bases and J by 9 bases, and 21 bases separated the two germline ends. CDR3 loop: CASSVGSGYDGSSPLHF. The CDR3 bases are TGTGCCAGCAGCGTGGGCTCAGGGTATGATGGAAGTTCACCCCTCCACTTT.

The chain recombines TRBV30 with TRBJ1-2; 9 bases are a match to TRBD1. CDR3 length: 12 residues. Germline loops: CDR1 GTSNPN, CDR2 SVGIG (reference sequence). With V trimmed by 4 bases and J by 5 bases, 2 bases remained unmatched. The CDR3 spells CAWKDRGYGYTF. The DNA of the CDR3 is TGTGCCTGGAAGGACAGGGGATATGGCTACACCTTC.

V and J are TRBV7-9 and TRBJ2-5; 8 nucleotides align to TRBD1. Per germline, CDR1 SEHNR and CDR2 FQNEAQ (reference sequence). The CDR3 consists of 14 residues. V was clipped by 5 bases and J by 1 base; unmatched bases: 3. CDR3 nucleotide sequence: TGTGCCAGCAGCGCAACAGGGGGCCAAGAGACCCAGTACTTC. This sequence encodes CASSATGGQETQYF. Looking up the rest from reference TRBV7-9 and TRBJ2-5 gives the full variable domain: DTGVSQNPRHKITKRGQNVTFRCDPISEHNRLYWYRQTLGQGPEFLTYFQNEAQLEKSRLLSDRFSAERPKGSFSTLEIQRTEQGDSAMYLCASSATGGQETQYFGPGTRLLVL.

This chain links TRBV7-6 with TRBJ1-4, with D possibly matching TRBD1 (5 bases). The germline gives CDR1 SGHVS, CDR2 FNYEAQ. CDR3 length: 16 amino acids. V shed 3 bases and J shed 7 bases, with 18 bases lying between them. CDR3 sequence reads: CASSFFESPGGEKLFF. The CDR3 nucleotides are TGTGCCAGCAGCTTCTTTGAATCACCGGGGGGTGAAAAACTGTTTTTT. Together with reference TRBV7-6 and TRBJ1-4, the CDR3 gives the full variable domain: GAGVSQSPRYKVTKRGQDVALRCDPISGHVSLYWYRQALGQGPEFLTYFNYEAQQDKSGLPNDRFSAERPEGSISTLTIQRTEQRDSAMYRCASSFFESPGGEKLFFGSGTQLSVL.

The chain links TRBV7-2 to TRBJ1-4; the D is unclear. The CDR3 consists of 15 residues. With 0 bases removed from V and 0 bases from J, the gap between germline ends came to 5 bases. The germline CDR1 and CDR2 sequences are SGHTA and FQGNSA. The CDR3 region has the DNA TGTGCCAGCAGCTTAGCCCCCTCAACTAATGAAAAACTGTTTTTT. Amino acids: CASSLAPSTNEKLFF.

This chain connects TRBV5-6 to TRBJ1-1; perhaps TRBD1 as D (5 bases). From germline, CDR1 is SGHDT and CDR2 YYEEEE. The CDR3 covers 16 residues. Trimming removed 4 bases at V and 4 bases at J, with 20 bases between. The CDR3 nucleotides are TGTGCCAGCAGCAAGTACCAACCAGGGTATAGCACTGAAGCTTTCTTT. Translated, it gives CASSKYQPGYSTEAFF.